This T cell receptor (beta chain) was obtained from a study of blood T cells in healthy people across ages (dated by TCRdb to between 2015 and 2017). About the investigation overall: Template switching captured roughly one uniquely barcoded TCR beta cDNA molecule per two T cells in model experiments. To track age-related changes in TCR beta repertoire diversity, the study relied on deep sequencing normalized with unique cDNA molecular identifiers. Two additional independent replicas of 1 million unique cDNA reads from the same blood draw were analyzed for two donors (one aged 18 to 29 and one aged 80 or older). Donors were grouped into four age groups: young (average roughly 15 years), middle-aged (approximately 41), aged (roughly 67) and long-lived (around 82). Donors of different ages were randomly distributed across sequencing lanes to avoid experimental bias. The full study reports these points: Bulk unsorted PBMC profiling prevented conclusive comparison of naive and antigen-experienced compartments. As age increased, observed TCR beta diversity per million T cells dropped in a roughly linear way, and a significant reduction was already evident by age 40. The CMV infection status of donors was not known, potentially confounding age-related changes in expanded clonotypes. Estimates of total diversity based on one million sequenced T cells were regarded as lower bounds and as underestimates. The long-lived group showed more naive CD4+ T cells, fewer expanded clones and increased TCR diversity than the aged group, suggesting age selection. There was a strong correlation between observed TCR beta diversity and the percentage of naive T cells measured by flow cytometry.

Systemically healthy Caucasian individuals from Russia, about 38 in total and aged about 6 to 95 years, were included as donors. Each donor gave approximately 9.4 milliliters of peripheral blood, drawn into EDTA-treated Vacutainer tubes. Ficoll-Paque density-gradient centrifugation was used to isolate PBMCs, with at least 7 million obtained per sample. Trizol reagent was used to extract total RNA from PBMCs, with at least 5 micrograms per sample. For every donor, an aliquot of PBMCs went through flow cytometry to measure the percentages of naive CD45RAhigh/CD27high T cells. The library relied on 5' RACE. The sample was run on an Illumina HiSeq 2500. A second PCR of roughly 6 to 11 cycles was run with a J-beta primer mix and a sample-barcoded 5' primer. A template-switch 5' adaptor carrying 12 random nucleotides introduced a unique molecular identifier onto each TCR beta cDNA molecule. Each sample yielded at least 3 million CDR3-containing paired-end reads. First-strand cDNA was synthesized from all RNA with the Mint cDNA synthesis kit, primed by a TRBC-specific oligonucleotide. After uracil-DNA glycosylase treatment, a first 18-cycle PCR used universal primers M1SS and BC2_uni_R on all cDNA. From the authors' description of their analysis: Normalization of each sample was performed by random selection of 1 million high-quality reads, each carrying a distinct molecular identifier. Instead of being binned into consensus sequences, reads with shared molecular identifiers were discarded. MiTCR, run with a Q25 quality threshold and the strictest error-elimination algorithm, handled CDR3 identification, clonotype clustering and error correction. Lower-bound total TCR beta diversity was estimated with a nonparametric unseen species model using Euler transformation. TCRdb ran its own pipeline on the public reads, namely fastp trimming at Q25 and MiXCR clone calling, and kept in-frame beta chains. Under each unique CDR3 protein, matching rows form one entry showing the most common genes and DNA. These V and J calls derive from TCRdb rather than the authors' analysis. The sample table contains 550,000 to 650,000 distinct CDR3 sequences; only one count was recorded for roughly 31% of them. The top ten clonotypes cover 15% to 17% of the sample.

Points on this clonotype: Which antigen it targets is not known. No much larger clone is present one base from it, and per-base qualities are unavailable.

From its cysteine to its phenylalanine, the CDR3 spans 14 amino acids. Just CDR3 DNA is preserved here, 42 bases in frame from base 1. Relative to germline, V is 6 bases shorter and J is 7 bases shorter, with 19 bases between their ends. The germline V gene specifies SGHVS as CDR1 and FQNEAQ as CDR2. Recombination joined TRBV7-8 with TRBJ2-7; TRBD1 might be the D gene, on 6 matching bases. The sequenced sample consisted of blood. The receptor comes from a woman older than 75 in good health. The sequenced DNA: TGTGCCAGCAGATTTACCAGGGGCGGCCGGGAGCAGTACTTC. Translated, it reads CASRFTRGGREQYF.